This TCR beta chain was sequenced for a study of lymphopenia after photon versus proton radiotherapy. The CDR3 loop spans 15 amino acids. The germline CDR1 and CDR2 sequences are SGHAT and FQNNGV. V was shortened by 5 bases and J by 5 bases, with 13 bases between the two germline ends. Clones were sequenced by immunoSEQ multiplex PCR, and TCRdb holds only the in-frame ones, with some missing. This table holds just over 25,000 clones, about 85% found once. General observations from the study: Better survival with proton therapy was suggested as possible, not demonstrated. After lymphocyte nadir, photon-treated repertoires showed oligoclonal expansion, especially CD8+ Temra.

A note on this clone: Its target is unknown.

The input for sequencing was peripheral blood, taken from a patient treated with photon-based radiotherapy. The V gene is TRBV11-2, the J gene TRBJ1-6; D is perhaps TRBD1 (5 bases). This sequence was found in a man aged 25 to 45 with gastric cancer. CDR3 nucleotide sequence: TGTGCCAGCAGCCGTGACAGTTCCAATAATTCACCCCTCCACTTT. It yields the protein CASSRDSSNNSPLHF.